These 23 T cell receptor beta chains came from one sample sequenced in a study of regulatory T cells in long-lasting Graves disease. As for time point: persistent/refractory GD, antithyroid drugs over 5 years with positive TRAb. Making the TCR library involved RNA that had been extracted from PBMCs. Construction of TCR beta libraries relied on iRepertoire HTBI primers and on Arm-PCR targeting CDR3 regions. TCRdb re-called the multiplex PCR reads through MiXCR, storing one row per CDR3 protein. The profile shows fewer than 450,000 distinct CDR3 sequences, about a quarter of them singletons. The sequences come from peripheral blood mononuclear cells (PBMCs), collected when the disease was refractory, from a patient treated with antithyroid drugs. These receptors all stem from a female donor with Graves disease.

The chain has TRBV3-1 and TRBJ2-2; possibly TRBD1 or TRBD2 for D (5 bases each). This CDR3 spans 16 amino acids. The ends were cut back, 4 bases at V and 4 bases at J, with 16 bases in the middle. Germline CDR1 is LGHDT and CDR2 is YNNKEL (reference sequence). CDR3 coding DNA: TGTGCCAGCAGCCCATACCCCTCGGGGCGCACCGGGGAGCTGTTTTTT. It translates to CASSPYPSGRTGELFF. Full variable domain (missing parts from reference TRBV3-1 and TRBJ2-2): DTAVSQTPKYLVTQMGNDKSIKCEQNLGHDTMYWYKQDSKKFLKIMFSYNNKELIINETVPNRFSPKSPDKAHLNLHINSLELGDSAVYFCASSPYPSGRTGELFFGEGSRLTVL.

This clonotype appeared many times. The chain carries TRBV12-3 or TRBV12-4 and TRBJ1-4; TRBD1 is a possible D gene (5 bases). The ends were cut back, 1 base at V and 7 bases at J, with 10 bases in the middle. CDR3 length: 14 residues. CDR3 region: CASSLGQTREKLFF. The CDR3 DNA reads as TGTGCCAGCAGTTTAGGACAGACGCGTGAAAAACTGTTTTTT.

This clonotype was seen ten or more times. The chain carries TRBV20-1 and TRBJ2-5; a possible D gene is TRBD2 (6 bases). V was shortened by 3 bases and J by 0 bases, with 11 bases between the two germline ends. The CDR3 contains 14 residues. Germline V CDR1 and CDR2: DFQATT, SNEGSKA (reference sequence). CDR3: CSARLALYQETQYF. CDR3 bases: TGCAGTGCTAGGCTAGCGCTGTACCAAGAGACCCAGTACTTC.

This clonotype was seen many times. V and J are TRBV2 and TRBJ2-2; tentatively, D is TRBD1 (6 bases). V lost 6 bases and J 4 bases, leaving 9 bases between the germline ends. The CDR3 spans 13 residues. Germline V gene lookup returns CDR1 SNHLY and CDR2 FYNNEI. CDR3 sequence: CASRQGFTGELFF. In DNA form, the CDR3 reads TGTGCCAGCAGACAGGGATTCACCGGGGAGCTGTTTTTT.

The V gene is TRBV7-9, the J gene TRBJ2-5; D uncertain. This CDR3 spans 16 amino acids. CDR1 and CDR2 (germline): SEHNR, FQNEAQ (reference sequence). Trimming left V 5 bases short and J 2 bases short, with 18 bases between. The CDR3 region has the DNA TGTGCCAGCAGCCCCCCCCGGGCACTTCTTCAAGAGACCCAGTACTTC. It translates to CASSPPRALLQETQYF.

CDR3 coding DNA: TGCAGTGCTGAACCCGGGTCCTCCTTCTACGAGCAGTACTTC. Translated, it gives CSAEPGSSFYEQYF. The chain employs TRBV20-1 and TRBJ2-7; D unresolved. The CDR3 runs 14 residues. CDR1 is DFQATT, CDR2 SNEGSKA, per germline (reference sequence). V dropped 5 bases and J dropped 3 bases, with 17 bases sitting between them.

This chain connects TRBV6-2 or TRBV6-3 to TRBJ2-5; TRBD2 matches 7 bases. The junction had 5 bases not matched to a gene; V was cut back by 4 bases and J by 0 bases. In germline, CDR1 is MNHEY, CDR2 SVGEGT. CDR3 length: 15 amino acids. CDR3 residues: CASSSVGGYQETQYF. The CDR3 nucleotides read TGTGCCAGCAGTTCTGTCGGGGGGTACCAAGAGACCCAGTACTTC.

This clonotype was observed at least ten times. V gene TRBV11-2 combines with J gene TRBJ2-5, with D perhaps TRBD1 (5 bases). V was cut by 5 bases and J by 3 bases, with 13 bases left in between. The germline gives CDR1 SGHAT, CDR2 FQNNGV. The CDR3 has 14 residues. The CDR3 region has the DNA TGTGCCAGCAGCCAACGCACAGGAAAAGAGACCCAGTACTTC. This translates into CASSQRTGKETQYF.

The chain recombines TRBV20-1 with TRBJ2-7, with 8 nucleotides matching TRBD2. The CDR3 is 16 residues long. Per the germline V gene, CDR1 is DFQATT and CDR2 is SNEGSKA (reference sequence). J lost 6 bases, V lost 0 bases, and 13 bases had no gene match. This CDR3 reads CSARDQGGTSRLEQYF. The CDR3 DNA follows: TGCAGTGCTAGAGATCAGGGAGGGACTAGTCGACTCGAGCAGTACTTC.

The CDR3 reads CASSSEGGQGNIQYF. The CDR3 bases are TGCGCCAGCAGCTCTGAGGGGGGGCAAGGAAACATTCAGTACTTC. The rearrangement joins TRBV5-1 to TRBJ2-4; a possible D gene is TRBD2 (7 bases). There are 15 residues in the CDR3. With 3 bases removed from V and 6 bases from J, the gap between germline ends came to 16 bases. CDR1 is SGHRS and CDR2 is YFSETQ in the germline V gene.

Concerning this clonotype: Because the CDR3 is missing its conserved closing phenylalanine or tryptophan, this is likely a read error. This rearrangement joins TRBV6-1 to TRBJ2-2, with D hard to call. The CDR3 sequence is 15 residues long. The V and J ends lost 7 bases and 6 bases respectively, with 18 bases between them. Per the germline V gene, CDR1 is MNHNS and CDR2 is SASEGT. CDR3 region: CASNPPSIGPGELFL. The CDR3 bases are TGTGCCAGCAATCCCCCCAGTATCGGACCCGGGGAGCTGTTTCTT.

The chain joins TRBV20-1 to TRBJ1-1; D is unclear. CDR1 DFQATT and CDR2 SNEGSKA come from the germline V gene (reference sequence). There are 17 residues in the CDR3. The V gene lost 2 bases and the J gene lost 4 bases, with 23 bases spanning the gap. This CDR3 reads CSARQLDVSRGTTEAFF. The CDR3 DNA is TGCAGTGCTAGACAACTCGACGTTTCCCGGGGAACCACTGAAGCTTTCTTT.

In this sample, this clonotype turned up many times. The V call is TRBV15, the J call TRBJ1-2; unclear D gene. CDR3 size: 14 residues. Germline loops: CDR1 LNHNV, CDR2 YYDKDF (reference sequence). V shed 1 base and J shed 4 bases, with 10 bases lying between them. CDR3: CATSRVDVGYGYTF. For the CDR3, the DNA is TGTGCCACCAGCAGAGTCGACGTTGGCTATGGCTACACCTTC.

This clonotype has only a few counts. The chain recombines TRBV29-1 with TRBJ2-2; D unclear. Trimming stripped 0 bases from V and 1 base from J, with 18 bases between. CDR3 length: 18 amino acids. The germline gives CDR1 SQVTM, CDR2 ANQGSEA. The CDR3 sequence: CSVEDPHGRSGNTGELFF. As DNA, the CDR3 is TGCAGCGTTGAAGATCCTCACGGACGATCAGGGAACACCGGGGAGCTGTTTTTT.

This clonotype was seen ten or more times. The CDR3: CASKSESYGYTF. In DNA, the CDR3 is TGTGCCAGCAAGTCGGAGAGCTATGGCTACACCTTC. The J gene is TRBJ1-2, the V gene TRBV2; the D is unclear. V lost 7 bases and J lost 4, with 10 bases in between. The germline gives CDR1 SNHLY, CDR2 FYNNEI. This CDR3 has 12 amino acids. The entire variable domain, with the rest obtained from reference TRBV2 and TRBJ1-2, is as follows: EPEVTQTPSHQVTQMGQEVILRCVPISNHLYFYWYRQILGQKVEFLVSFYNNEISEKSEIFDDQFSVERPDGSNFTLKIRSTKLEDSAMYFCASKSESYGYTFGSGTRLTVV.

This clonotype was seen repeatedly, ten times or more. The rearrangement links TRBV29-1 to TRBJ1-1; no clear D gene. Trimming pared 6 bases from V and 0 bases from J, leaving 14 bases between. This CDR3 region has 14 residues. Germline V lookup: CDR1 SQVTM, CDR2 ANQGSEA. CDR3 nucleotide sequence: TGCAGCGTCCTTAGACGGACCCTGAACACTGAAGCTTTCTTT. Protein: CSVLRRTLNTEAFF.

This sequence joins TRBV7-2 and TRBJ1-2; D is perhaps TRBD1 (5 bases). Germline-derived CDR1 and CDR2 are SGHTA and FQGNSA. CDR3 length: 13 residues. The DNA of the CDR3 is TGTGCGCAGTCTGGGGCAGCCAGTTATGGCTACACCTTC. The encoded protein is CAQSGAASYGYTF.

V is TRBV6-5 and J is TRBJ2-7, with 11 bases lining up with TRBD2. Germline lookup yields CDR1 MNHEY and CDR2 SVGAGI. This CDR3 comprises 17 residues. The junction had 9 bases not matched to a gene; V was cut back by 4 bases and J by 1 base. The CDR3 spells CASSSTSGSKGSYEQYF. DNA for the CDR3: TGTGCCAGCAGTTCTACTAGCGGGAGCAAGGGGTCCTACGAGCAGTACTTC.

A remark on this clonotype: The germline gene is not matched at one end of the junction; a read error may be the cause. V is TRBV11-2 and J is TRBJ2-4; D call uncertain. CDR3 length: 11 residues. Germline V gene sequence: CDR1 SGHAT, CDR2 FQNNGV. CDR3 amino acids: CASSSAVIPFF. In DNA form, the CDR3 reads TGTGCCAGCAGCTCCGCGGTGATACCGTTCTTC.

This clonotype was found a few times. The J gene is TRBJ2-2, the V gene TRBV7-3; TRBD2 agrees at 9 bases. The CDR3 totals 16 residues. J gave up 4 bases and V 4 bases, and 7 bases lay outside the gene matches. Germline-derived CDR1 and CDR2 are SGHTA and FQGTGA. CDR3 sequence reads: CASSSTGTSSTGELFF. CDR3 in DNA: TGTGCCAGCAGCTCAACCGGGACTAGCTCCACCGGGGAGCTGTTTTTT. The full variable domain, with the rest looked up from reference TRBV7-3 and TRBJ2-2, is GAGVSQTPSNKVTEKGKYVELRCDPISGHTALYWYRQSLGQGPEFLIYFQGTGAADDSGLPNDRFFAVRPEGSVSTLKIQRTERGDSAVYLCASSSTGTSSTGELFFGEGSRLTVL.

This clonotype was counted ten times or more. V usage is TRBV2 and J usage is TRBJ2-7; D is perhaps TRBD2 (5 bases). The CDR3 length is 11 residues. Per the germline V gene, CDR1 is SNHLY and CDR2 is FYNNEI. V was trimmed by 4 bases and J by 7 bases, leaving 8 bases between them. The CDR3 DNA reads TGTGCCAGCAGTGGGTCGGGGGAGCAGTACTTC. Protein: CASSGSGEQYF.

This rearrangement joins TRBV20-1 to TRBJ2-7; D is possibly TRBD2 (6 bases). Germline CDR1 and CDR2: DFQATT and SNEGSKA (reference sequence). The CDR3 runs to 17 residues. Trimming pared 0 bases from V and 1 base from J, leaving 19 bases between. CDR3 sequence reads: CSARDHAASVFSYEQYF. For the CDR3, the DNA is TGCAGTGCTAGAGATCACGCCGCTAGCGTTTTTTCCTACGAGCAGTACTTC.

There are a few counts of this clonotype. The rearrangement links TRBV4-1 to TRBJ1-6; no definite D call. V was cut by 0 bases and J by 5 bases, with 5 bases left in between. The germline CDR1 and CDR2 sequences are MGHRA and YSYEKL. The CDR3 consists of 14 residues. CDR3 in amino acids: CASSQEADNSPLHF. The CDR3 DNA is TGCGCCAGCAGCCAAGAGGCGGATAATTCACCCCTCCACTTT.